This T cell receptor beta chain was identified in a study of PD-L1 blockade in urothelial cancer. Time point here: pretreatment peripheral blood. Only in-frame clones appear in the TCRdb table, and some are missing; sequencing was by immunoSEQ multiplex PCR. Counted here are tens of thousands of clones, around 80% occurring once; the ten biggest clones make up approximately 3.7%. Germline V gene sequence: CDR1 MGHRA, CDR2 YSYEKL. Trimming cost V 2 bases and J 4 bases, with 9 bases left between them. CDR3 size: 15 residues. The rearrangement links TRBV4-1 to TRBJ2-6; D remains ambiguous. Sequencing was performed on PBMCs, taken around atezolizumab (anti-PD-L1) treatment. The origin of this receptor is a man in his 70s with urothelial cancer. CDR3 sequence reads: CASSQRLTGANVLTF. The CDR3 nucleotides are TGCGCCAGCAGCCAACGCCTGACAGGGGCCAACGTCCTGACTTTC.